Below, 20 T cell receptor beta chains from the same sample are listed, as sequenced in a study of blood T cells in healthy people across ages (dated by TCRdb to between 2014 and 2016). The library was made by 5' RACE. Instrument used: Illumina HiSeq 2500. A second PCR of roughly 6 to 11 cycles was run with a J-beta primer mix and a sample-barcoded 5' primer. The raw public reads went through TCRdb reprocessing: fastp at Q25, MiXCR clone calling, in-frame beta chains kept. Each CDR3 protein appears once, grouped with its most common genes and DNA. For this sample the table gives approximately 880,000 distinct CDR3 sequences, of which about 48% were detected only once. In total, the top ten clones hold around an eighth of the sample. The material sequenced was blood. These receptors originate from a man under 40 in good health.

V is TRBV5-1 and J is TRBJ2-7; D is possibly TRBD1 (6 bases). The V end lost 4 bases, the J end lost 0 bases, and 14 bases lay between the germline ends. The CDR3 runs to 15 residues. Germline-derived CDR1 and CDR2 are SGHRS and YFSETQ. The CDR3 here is CASSGRTESSYEQYF. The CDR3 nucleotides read TGCGCCAGCAGCGGCCGGACAGAGAGCTCCTACGAGCAGTACTTC.

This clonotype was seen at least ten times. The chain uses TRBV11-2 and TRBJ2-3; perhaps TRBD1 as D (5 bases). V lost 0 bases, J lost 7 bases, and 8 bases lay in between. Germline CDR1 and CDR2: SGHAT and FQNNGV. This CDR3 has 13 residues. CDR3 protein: CASSLESGNTQYF. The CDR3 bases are TGTGCCAGCAGCTTAGAGTCAGGGAATACGCAGTATTTT.

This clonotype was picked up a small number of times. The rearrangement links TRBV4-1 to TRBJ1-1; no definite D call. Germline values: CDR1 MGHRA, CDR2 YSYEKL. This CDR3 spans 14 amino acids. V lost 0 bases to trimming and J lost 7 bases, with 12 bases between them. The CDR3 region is CASSQELSGNEAFF. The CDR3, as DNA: TGCGCCAGCAGCCAAGAATTGTCAGGAAATGAAGCTTTCTTT.

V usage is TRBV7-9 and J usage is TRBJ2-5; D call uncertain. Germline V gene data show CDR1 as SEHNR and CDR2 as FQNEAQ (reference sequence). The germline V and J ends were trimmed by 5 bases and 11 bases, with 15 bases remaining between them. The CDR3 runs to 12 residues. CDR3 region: CASSATLNEQYF. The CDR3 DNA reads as TGTGCCAGCAGCGCCACTTTGAATGAGCAGTACTTC.

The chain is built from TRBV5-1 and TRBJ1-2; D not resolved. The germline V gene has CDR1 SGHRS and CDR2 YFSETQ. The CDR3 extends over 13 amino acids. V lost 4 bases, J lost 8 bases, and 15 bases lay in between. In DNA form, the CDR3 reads TGCGCCAGCAGCCAGGAAGAAAGGAGAGGCTACACCTTC. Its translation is CASSQEERRGYTF.

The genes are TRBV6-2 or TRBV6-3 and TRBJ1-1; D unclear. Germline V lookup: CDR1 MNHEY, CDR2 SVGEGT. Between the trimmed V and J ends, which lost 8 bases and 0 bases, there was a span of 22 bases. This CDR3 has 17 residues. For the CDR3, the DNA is TGTGCCAGCTTGGATGGACCCCCCGGGGTAGTGAACACTGAAGCTTTCTTT. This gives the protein CASLDGPPGVVNTEAFF.

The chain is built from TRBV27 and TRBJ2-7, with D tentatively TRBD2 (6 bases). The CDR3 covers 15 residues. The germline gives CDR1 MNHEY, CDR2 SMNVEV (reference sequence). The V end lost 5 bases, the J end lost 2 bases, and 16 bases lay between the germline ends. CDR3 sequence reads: CASSTIDGGPYEQYF. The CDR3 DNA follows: TGTGCCAGCAGTACTATTGACGGGGGTCCCTACGAGCAGTACTTC.

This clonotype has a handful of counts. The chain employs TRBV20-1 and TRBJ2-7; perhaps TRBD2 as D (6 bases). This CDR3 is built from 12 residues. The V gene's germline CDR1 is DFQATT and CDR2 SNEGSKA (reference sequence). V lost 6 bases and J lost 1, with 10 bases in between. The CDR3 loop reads CSAAGPSYEQYF. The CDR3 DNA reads TGCAGTGCCGCGGGACCGTCCTACGAGCAGTACTTC.

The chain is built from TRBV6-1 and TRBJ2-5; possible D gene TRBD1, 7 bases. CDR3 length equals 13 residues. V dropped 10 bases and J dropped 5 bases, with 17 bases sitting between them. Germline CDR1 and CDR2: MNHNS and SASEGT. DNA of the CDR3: TGTGCCACCTCGGGACAGAGCGGGGAGACCCAGTACTTC. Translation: CATSGQSGETQYF.

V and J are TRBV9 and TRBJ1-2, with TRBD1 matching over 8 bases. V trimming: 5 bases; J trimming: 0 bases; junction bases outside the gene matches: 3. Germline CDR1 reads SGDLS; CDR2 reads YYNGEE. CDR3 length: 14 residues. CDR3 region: CASRPGQANYGYTF. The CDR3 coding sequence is TGTGCCAGCAGACCGGGACAGGCTAACTATGGCTACACCTTC.

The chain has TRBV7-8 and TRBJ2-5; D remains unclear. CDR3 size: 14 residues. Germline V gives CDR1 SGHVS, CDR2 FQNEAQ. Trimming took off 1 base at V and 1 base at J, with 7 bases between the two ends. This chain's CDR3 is CASSLDPTQETQYF. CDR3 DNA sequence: TGTGCCAGCAGCTTAGATCCAACCCAAGAGACCCAGTACTTC.

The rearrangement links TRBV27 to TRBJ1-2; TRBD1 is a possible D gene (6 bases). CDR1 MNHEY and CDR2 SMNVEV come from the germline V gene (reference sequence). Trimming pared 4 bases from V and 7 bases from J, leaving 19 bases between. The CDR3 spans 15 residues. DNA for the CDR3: TGTGCCAGCAGTTCCACCCCTAACAGGGAGGGTGGCTACACCTTC. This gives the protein CASSSTPNREGGYTF.

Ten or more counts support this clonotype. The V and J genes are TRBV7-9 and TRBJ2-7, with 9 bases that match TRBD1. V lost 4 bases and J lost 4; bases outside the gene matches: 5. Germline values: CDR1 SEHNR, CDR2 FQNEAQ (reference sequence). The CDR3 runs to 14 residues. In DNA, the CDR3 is TGTGCCAGCAGCTCGGGACAGGGCATTTACGAGCAGTACTTC. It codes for CASSSGQGIYEQYF.

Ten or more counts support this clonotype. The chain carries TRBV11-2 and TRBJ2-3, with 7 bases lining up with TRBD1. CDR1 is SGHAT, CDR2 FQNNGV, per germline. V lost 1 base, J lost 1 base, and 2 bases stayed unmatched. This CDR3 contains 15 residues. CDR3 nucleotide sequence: TGTGCCAGCAGCTTAGTAACAGGGGGCACAGATACGCAGTATTTT. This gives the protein CASSLVTGGTDTQYF.

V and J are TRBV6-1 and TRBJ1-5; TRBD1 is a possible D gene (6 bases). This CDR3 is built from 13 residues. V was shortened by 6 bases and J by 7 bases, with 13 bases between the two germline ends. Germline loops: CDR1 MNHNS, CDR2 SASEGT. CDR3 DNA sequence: TGTGCCAGCAGAACAGGGAGGGGGCAGCCCCAGCATTTT. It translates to CASRTGRGQPQHF.

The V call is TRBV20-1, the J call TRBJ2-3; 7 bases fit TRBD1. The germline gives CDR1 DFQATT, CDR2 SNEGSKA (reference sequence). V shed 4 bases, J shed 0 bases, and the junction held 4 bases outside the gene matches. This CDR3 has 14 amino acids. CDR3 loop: CSAIYRGSTDTQYF. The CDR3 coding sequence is TGCAGTGCTATATACAGGGGCAGCACAGATACGCAGTATTTT.

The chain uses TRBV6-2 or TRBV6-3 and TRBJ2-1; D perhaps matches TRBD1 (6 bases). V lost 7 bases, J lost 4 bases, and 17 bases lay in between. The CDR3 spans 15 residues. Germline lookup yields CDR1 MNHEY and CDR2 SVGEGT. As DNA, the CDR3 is TGTGCCAGCACCGCCTTGGGGGCTTCTTACAATGAGCAGTTCTTC. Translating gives CASTALGASYNEQFF.

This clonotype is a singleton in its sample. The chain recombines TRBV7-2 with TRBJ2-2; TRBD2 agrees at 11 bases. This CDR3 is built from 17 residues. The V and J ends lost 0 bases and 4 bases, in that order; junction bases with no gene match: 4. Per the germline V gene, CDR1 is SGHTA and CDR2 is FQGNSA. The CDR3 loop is CASSLASSGGTTGELFF. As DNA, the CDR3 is TGTGCCAGCAGCTTAGCTTCTAGCGGGGGGACCACCGGGGAGCTGTTTTTT.

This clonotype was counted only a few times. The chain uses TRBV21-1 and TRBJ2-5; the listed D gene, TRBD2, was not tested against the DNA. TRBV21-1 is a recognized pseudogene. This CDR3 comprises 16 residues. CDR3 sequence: CASSKGTSGGGETQYF. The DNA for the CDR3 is TGTGCCAGCAGCAAAGGGACTAGCGGGGGGGGAGAGACCCAGTACTTC.

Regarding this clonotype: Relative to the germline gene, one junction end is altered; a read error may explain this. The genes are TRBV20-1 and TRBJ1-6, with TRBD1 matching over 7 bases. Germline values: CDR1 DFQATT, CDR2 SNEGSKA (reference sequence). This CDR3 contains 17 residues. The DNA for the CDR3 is TGCAGTGCTAGAGACAGGGGGAGCAGCTCCCATAATTCACCCCTCCACTTT. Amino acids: CSARDRGSSSHNSPLHF.